This T cell receptor (beta chain) was sequenced in a study of T-cell reconstitution after alpha-beta-depleted transplantation in children. Ten or more counts support this clonotype. Antigen unknown. The study, taken as a whole, reports: Several hundred expanded graft clones reportedly supplied alpha-beta T cells about two months after transplant.

Preparing the TCRbeta library involved the use of unique molecular identifiers. Each CDR3 protein is one row after TCRdb ran MiXCR on the PCR reads. This table holds about 490,000 distinct CDR3 sequences, roughly a tenth found once. The CDR3 is 14 amino acids. The J segment lost 2 bases and the V segment lost 5 bases, leaving 5 bases of the junction unmatched. The sample here was PBMCs, taken before TCRalphabeta/CD19-depleted stem cell transplant. The sequence was collected from a child between 2 and 9 years old with inherited bone marrow failure, due to receive a stem cell transplant. This chain uses TRBV12-3 or TRBV12-4 with TRBJ1-2, with 7 bases aligning to TRBD1. In nucleotides, the CDR3 is TGTGCCAGCAGTAGAAGGGGGCCAAACTATGGCTACACCTTC. Amino acid sequence: CASSRRGPNYGYTF.